This T cell receptor beta chain was captured in a study of beta chain features in type 1 diabetes (dated by TCRdb to the late 2010s). Study-level background: No differences in mean age, gender distribution, total cell number or subset yield were found between patients and healthy donors. A total of some 100,000,000 sorted cells were examined across all samples, and the number of cells per subset was strongly correlated with RNA yield. The study compared the TCRB repertoires of sorted circulating CD4+ T cell subsets in recently diagnosed type 1 diabetes patients with those in matched healthy donors. Regulatory and stem cell-like memory subsets were isolated from only 8 patients and about eight healthy donors, whereas naive and central memory subsets came from all 30 or so donors.

The High Capacity cDNA Reverse Transcription Kit was used to reverse transcribe all of the isolated RNA, meaning that expressed TCRB transcripts were what got sequenced. Deep immunoSEQ sequencing was applied to naive, central memory and regulatory T cell samples, giving an average of roughly 3.3 million total reads per sample. Sorted cells were lysed in RLT buffer and RNA was extracted with DNase-treated RNeasy Micro or Mini kits, depending on cell number. To prevent cross-contamination, every cell subset was processed on its own, while patient and healthy donor samples were processed together. TCRB sequences were amplified from cDNA with the immunoSEQ multiplex PCR, producing 87-bp fragments spanning the CDR3 region. Sequencing of the amplicons was done on the Illumina HiSeq platform. Per the authors' processing: PCR bias was corrected computationally using synthetic template baselines, and reads within Hamming distance 2 were collapsed, with unmergeable singletons discarded. Reads were aligned against IMGT to assign V, D and J genes, CDR3 length and insertions or deletions at six rearrangement sites. Within each subset, clonotype counts were normalized to the number of sorted cells before true diversity and Gini coefficients were calculated with the tcR R package. The overlap coefficient, calculated on TCRB nucleotide sequences, was used to quantify repertoire sharing. Out-of-frame TCRB sequences from naive cells were analyzed as a proxy for the pre-selection repertoire. Drawn from immuneACCESS, this table holds only the in-frame rearrangements with V and J called that TCRdb kept. Clones are partly lost; checked studies trace under half to an unresolved V gene and leave the rest unexplained. V, J and clone size reflect that table, while D and trimming were determined from the DNA. The sample table lists 250,000 to 300,000 clones, around an eighth of them with a count of one. The top ten constitute 0.017% of the sample.

What the study reported, not specific to this receptor: At VDJ recombination sites, patients with type 1 diabetes made fewer insertions and deleted more nucleotides, a pattern implying thymic rearrangement abnormalities. Naive, central memory and regulatory TCRB repertoires appeared to be more alike among patients than among healthy donors. HLA sub-analyses involved small numbers of individuals, so any influence of HLA type on TCRB rearrangement remained unresolved. A moderate but significant shortening of TCRB CDR3 length was observed in type 1 diabetes patients in all four CD4+ subsets. PCR may preferentially amplify shorter templates, but because patient and control samples were amplified and corrected together, any resulting skew would affect both groups equally. Because cDNA was sequenced instead of genomic DNA, activated cells with high expression could be over-represented, although the groups did not differ in activation or CD3 levels.

From each donor, a single peripheral blood sample of about 120 mL on average was drawn into heparinised tubes. Using a panel that included CD45RO, CCR7, CD25, CD127, CD95 and CD27, naive, central memory, regulatory and stem cell-like memory CD4+ T cells were sorted on a BD FACSAria II. All sorted populations exceeded 98% purity. PBMCs were isolated immediately by Lymphoprep density gradient centrifugation and stained directly without culture. To minimize batch effects, samples were stained and sorted in pairs, one healthy donor with one patient per experiment. As encoded in the germline V gene (reference sequence), CDR1 is GTSNPN while CDR2 is SVGIG. The CDR3 numbers 11 residues from cysteine through phenylalanine. CDR3 DNA only is kept here, 33 bases in frame from base 1. In its sample, this clone was seen a few times. Its binding antigen is unknown. One end of the junction fails to match germline, which may point to a read error.

The sequenced sample was naive CD4+ T cells from blood. The cell subset or site label here, explained by the study, means: true naive CD4+ T cells. The chain links TRBV30 with TRBJ2-7, with the identity of the D gene unclear. The clonotype originates from a man younger than 40 with type 1 diabetes. The CDR3 reads as follows: CAWSVELAEHF. The DNA sequence is given as TGTGCCTGGAGTGTAGAGCTCGCTGAGCACTTC.